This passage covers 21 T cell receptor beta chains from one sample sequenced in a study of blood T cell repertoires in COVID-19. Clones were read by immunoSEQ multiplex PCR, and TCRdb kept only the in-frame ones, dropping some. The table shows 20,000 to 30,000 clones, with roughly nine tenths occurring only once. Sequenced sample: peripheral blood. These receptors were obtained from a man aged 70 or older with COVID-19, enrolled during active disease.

CDR3 amino acids: CASSQGLGQHYEQYF. CDR3 sequence (DNA): TGTGCCAGCAGCCAAGGGCTAGGACAGCACTACGAGCAGTACTTC. This chain joins TRBV14 and TRBJ2-7; D perhaps matches TRBD1 (6 bases). Per germline, CDR1 SGHDN and CDR2 FVKESK. The length of the CDR3 is 15 residues. V lost 1 base, J lost 3 bases, and 13 bases lay in between.

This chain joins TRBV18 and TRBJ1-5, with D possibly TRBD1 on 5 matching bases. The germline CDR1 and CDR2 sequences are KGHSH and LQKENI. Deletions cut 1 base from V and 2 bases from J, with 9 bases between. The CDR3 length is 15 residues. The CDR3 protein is CASSPQGKGNQPQHF. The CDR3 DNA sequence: TGTGCCAGCTCACCACAGGGGAAGGGCAATCAGCCCCAGCATTTT.

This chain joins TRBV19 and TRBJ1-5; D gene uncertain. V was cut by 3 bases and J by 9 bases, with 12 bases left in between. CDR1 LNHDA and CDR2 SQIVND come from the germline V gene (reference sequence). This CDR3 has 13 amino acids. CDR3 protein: CASSISGWSPQHF. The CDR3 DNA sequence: TGTGCCAGTAGTATTTCCGGTTGGTCGCCCCAGCATTTT.

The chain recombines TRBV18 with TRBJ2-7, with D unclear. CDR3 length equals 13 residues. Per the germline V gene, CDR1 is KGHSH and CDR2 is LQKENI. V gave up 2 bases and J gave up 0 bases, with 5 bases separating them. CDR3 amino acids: CASSPIGSYEQYF. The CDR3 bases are TGTGCCAGCTCACCAATCGGCTCCTACGAGCAGTACTTC.

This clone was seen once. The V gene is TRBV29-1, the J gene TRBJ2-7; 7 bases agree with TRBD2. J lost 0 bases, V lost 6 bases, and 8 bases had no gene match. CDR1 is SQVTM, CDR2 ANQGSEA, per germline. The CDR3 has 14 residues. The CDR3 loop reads CSVLRDYLSYEQYF. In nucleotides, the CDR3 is TGCAGCGTCCTACGGGACTACCTCTCCTACGAGCAGTACTTC.

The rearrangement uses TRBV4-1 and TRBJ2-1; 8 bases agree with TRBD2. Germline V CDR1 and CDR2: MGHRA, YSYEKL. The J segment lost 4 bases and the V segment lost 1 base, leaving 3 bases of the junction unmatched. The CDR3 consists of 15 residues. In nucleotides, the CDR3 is TGCGCCAGCAGCCAAGGGCGCGGGGGGTACAATGAGCAGTTCTTC. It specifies CASSQGRGGYNEQFF.

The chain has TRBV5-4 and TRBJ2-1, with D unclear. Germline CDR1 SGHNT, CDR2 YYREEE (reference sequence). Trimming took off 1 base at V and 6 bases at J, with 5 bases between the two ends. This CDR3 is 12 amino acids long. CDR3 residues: CASSLSGNEQFF. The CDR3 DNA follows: TGTGCCAGCAGCTTGTCGGGCAATGAGCAGTTCTTC. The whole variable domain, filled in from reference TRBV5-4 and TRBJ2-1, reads ETGVTQSPTHLIKTRGQQVTLRCSSQSGHNTVSWYQQALGQGPQFIFQYYREEENGRGNFPPRFSGLQFPNYSSELNVNALELDDSALYLCASSLSGNEQFFGPGTRLTVL.

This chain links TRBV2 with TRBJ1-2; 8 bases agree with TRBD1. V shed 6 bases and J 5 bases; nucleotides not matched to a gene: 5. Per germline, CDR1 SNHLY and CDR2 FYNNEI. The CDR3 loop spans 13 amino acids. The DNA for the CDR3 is TGTGCCAGCAGCCCGGACAGGGTTTATGGCTACACCTTC. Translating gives CASSPDRVYGYTF.

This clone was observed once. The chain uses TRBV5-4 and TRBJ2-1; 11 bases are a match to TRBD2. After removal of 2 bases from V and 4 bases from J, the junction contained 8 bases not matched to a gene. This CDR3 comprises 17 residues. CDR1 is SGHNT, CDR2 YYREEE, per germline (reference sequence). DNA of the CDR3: TGTGCCAGCAGCTTAACTCGACTAGCGGGATCTTACAATGAGCAGTTCTTC. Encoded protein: CASSLTRLAGSYNEQFF.

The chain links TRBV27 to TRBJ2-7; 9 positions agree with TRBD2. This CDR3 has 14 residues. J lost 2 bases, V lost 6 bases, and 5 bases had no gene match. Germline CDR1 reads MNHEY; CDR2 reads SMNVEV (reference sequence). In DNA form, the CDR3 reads TGTGCCAGCAGAGTCCTAGCGGGAACCTACGAGCAGTACTTC. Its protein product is CASRVLAGTYEQYF.

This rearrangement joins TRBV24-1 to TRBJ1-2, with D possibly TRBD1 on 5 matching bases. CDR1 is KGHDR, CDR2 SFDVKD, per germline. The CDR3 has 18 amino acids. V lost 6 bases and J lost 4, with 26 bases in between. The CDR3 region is CATSFSRDDPRRGYGYTF. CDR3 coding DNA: TGTGCCACCAGTTTTAGCAGGGACGACCCCAGGCGGGGCTATGGCTACACCTTC.

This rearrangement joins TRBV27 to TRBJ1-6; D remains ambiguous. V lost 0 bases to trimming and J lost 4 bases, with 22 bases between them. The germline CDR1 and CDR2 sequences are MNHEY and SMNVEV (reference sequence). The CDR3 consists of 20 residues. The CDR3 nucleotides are TGTGCCAGCAGTTTATCGCCGCACATTGAGCTTACAGATTATAATTCACCCCTCCACTTT. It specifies CASSLSPHIELTDYNSPLHF.

In nucleotides, the CDR3 is TGCGCCAGCAGCCAGGCGCAGGGGGCGTATGAGACCCAGTACTTC. This codes for CASSQAQGAYETQYF. The chain uses TRBV4-1 and TRBJ2-5; TRBD1 aligns across 8 bases. The CDR3 runs to 15 residues. Germline assignment: CDR1 MGHRA and CDR2 YSYEKL. V shed 3 bases, J shed 5 bases, and the junction held 8 bases outside the gene matches.

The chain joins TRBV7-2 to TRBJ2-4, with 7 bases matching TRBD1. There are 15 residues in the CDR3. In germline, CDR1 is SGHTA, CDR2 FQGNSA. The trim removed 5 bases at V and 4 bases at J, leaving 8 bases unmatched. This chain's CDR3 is CASSRGTDLKNIQYF. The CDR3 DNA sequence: TGTGCCAGCAGCCGTGGGACAGACTTAAAAAACATTCAGTACTTC.

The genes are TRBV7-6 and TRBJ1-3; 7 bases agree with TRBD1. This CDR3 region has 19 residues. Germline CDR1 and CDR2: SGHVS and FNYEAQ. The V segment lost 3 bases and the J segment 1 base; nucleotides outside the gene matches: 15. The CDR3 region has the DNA TGTGCCAGCAGCTTGGCTGACAGGGAGGCAGCTCTGTCTGGAAACACCATATATTTT. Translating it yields CASSLADREAALSGNTIYF.

CDR3 sequence: CASSVGGIGELFF. The CDR3 nucleotides read TGTGCCAGCAGCGTTGGGGGGATCGGGGAGCTGTTTTTT. The chain recombines TRBV11-2 with TRBJ2-2, with a weak D call TRBD2 (6 bases). Germline V gene lookup returns CDR1 SGHAT and CDR2 FQNNGV. V lost 5 bases, J lost 7 bases, and 11 bases lay in between. The CDR3 spans 13 residues.

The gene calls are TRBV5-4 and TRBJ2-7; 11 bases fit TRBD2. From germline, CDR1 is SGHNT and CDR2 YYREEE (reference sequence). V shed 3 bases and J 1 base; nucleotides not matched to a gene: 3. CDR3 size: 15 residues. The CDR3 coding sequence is TGTGCCAGCAGCTCGCGACTAGCGGGGTCCTACGAGCAGTACTTC. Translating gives CASSSRLAGSYEQYF.

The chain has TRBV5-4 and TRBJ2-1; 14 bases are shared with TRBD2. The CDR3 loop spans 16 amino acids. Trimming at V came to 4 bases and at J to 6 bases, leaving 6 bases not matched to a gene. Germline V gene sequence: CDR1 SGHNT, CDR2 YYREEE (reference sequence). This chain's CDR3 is CASSTSGTSGSNEQFF. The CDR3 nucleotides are TGTGCCAGCAGCACCTCCGGGACTAGCGGGAGCAATGAGCAGTTCTTC.

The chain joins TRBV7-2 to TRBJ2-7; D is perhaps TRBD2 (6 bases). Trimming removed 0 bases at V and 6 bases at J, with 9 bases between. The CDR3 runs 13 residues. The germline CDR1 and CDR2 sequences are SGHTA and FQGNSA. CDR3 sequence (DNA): TGTGCCAGCAGCTTAGCACTAGCAGCCGAGCAGTACTTC. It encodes CASSLALAAEQYF.

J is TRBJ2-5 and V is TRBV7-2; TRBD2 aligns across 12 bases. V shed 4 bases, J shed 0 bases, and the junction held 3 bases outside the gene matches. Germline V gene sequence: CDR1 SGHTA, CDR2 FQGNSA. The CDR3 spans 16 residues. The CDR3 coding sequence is TGTGCCAGCAGCTCTACTAGCGGGGGGTACCAAGAGACCCAGTACTTC. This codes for CASSSTSGGYQETQYF. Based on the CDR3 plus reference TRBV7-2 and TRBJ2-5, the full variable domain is GAGVSQSPSNKVTEKGKDVELRCDPISGHTALYWYRQSLGQGLEFLIYFQGNSAPDKSGLPSDRFSAERTGGSVSTLTIQRTQQEDSAVYLCASSSTSGGYQETQYFGPGTRLLVL.

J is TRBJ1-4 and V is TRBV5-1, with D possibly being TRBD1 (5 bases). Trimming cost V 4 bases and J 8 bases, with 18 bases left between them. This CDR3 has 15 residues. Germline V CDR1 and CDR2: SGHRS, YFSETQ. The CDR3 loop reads CASSPLEGMSEKLFF. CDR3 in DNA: TGCGCCAGCAGCCCCCTGGAGGGGATGAGCGAAAAACTGTTTTTT.